The 21 T cell receptor beta chains below all came from one sample that was sequenced in a study of blood T cell repertoires in COVID-19. Repertoires were generated with immunoSEQ multiplex PCR, while TCRdb's copy carries only in-frame clones and drops some. The sample consists of 100,000 to 150,000 clones, around 82% of them appearing once. Sequencing was done on a sample of peripheral blood. The receptors originated from a man older than 75 with active or convalescent COVID-19.

The V and J genes are TRBV5-1 and TRBJ1-2; TRBD1 matches 7 bases. Germline-derived CDR1 and CDR2 are SGHRS and YFSETQ. Germline trimming cut 4 bases from V and 7 bases from J; bases unmatched to any gene: 10. The length of the CDR3 is 14 residues. CDR3 nucleotides: TGCGCCAGCAGCCAGGGACAGCTAGAAAGTGGCTACACCTTC. This encodes CASSQGQLESGYTF.

The V gene is TRBV3-1 (or the pseudogene TRBV3-2), the J gene TRBJ2-7; 11 bases are shared with TRBD1. V was clipped by 5 bases and J by 6 bases; unmatched bases: 6. The CDR3 runs to 14 residues. Germline loops: CDR1 LGHDT, CDR2 YNNKEL (reference sequence). The CDR3 region is CASSEDRGLGEQYF. The CDR3 coding sequence is TGTGCCAGCAGCGAGGACAGGGGGCTTGGCGAGCAGTACTTC.

V usage is TRBV2 and J usage is TRBJ2-7; the match to TRBD1 covers 8 bases. CDR1 is SNHLY, CDR2 FYNNEI, per germline. V lost 8 bases to trimming and J lost 5 bases; unmatched junction nucleotides: 8. CDR3 length: 13 amino acids. This CDR3 is CASARTGFDEQYF. The CDR3 DNA follows: TGTGCCAGCGCCAGGACAGGGTTCGACGAGCAGTACTTC.

The chain employs TRBV10-3 and TRBJ2-7; TRBD2 aligns across 14 bases. CDR1 and CDR2 from the germline V gene are ENHRY and SYGVKD. This CDR3 is built from 14 residues. J was trimmed by 4 bases and V by 4 bases; bases with no gene match: 0. CDR3 nucleotides: TGTGCCATCAGTGGGACTAGCGGGGGGTACGAGCAGTACTTC. It yields the protein CAISGTSGGYEQYF.

The chain joins TRBV19 to TRBJ1-4, with D unclear. V lost 9 bases and J 5 bases, leaving 13 bases between the germline ends. The CDR3 has 13 amino acids. Germline V gene sequence: CDR1 LNHDA, CDR2 SQIVND (reference sequence). The CDR3 protein is CASHRNLNEKLFF. The CDR3 bases are TGTGCCAGCCACAGAAACTTGAATGAAAAACTGTTTTTT.

This chain joins TRBV7-9 and TRBJ2-5; D ambiguous. The CDR3 runs to 13 residues. The germline gives CDR1 SEHNR, CDR2 FQNEAQ (reference sequence). Trimming stripped 5 bases from V and 5 bases from J, with 12 bases between. The CDR3 region has the DNA TGTGCCAGCAGCCTTAGTAGCTGGGAGACCCAGTACTTC. This gives the protein CASSLSSWETQYF.

The V and J genes are TRBV15 and TRBJ1-4, with TRBD1 identical over 8 bases. The junction had 5 bases not matched to a gene; V was cut back by 1 base and J by 7 bases. The CDR3 runs 15 residues. Germline-derived CDR1 and CDR2 are LNHNV and YYDKDF (reference sequence). CDR3 loop: CATSRGTGILEKLFF. DNA for the CDR3: TGTGCCACCAGCAGAGGGACAGGGATTCTTGAAAAACTGTTTTTT.

This clone has just a few counts. J is TRBJ1-3 and V is TRBV5-8; 7 nucleotides align to TRBD1. CDR1 and CDR2 (germline): SGHTS, YDEGEE. V lost 4 bases to trimming and J lost 2 bases; unmatched junction nucleotides: 9. The CDR3 covers 16 residues. This chain's CDR3 is CASSPPNRGPGNTIYF. CDR3 coding DNA: TGTGCCAGCAGCCCCCCTAACAGGGGCCCTGGAAACACCATATATTTT.

This rearrangement joins TRBV10-3 to TRBJ2-7, with 10 bases matching TRBD1. The V segment lost 4 bases and the J segment 6 bases; nucleotides outside the gene matches: 6. The CDR3 contains 14 residues. From germline, CDR1 is ENHRY and CDR2 SYGVKD. In DNA form, the CDR3 reads TGTGCCATCAGTGTCGGGACAGGGGTAGCCGAGCAGTACTTC. Its protein is CAISVGTGVAEQYF.

The chain recombines TRBV28 with TRBJ2-1; the match to TRBD1 covers 7 bases. The V and J ends lost 4 bases and 4 bases, in that order; junction bases with no gene match: 1. CDR3 length equals 13 residues. Germline V CDR1 and CDR2: MDHEN, SYDVKM. The CDR3 sequence is CASSSGQYNEQFF. CDR3 DNA sequence: TGTGCCAGCAGTTCGGGACAGTACAATGAGCAGTTCTTC. Variable domain in full (rest from reference TRBV28 and TRBJ2-1): DVKVTQSSRYLVKRTGEKVFLECVQDMDHENMFWYRQDPGLGLRLIYFSYDVKMKEKGDIPEGYSVSREKKERFSLILESASTNQTSMYLCASSSGQYNEQFFGPGTRLTVL.

The rearrangement joins TRBV6-5 to TRBJ2-1; a weak D match, TRBD1 (5 bases). The CDR3 sequence is 13 residues long. The germline gives CDR1 MNHEY, CDR2 SVGAGI. V lost 5 bases and J 3 bases, leaving 8 bases between the germline ends. The DNA of the CDR3 is TGTGCCAGCAGTCCGGACATCTACAATGAGCAGTTCTTC. Translating it yields CASSPDIYNEQFF.

The rearrangement links TRBV10-3 to TRBJ2-1; 10 nucleotides match TRBD2. This CDR3 has 16 amino acids. CDR1 and CDR2 from the germline V gene are ENHRY and SYGVKD. J was trimmed by 0 bases and V by 6 bases; bases with no gene match: 5. CDR3 DNA sequence: TGTGCCATCAGGGGTAGCGGGGGGAGCTCCTACAATGAGCAGTTCTTC. Amino acids: CAIRGSGGSSYNEQFF.

The genes are TRBV4-2 and TRBJ2-3; 11 bases line up with TRBD2. Germline V gene sequence: CDR1 LGHNA, CDR2 YNFKEQ. CDR3 size: 19 residues. Losses at the gene ends were 4 bases for V and 4 bases for J; bases not matched to a gene: 16. This CDR3 reads CASSRSGGTSGLTPDTQYF. The CDR3 DNA is TGTGCCAGCAGCCGTTCCGGAGGGACTAGCGGCCTTACCCCAGATACGCAGTATTTT.

The chain combines TRBV6-2 or TRBV6-3 with TRBJ2-5, with D tentatively TRBD1 (5 bases). CDR1 is MNHEY, CDR2 SVGEGT, per germline. This CDR3 is 13 amino acids long. Trimming left V 8 bases short and J 3 bases short, with 13 bases between. The CDR3 DNA reads as TGTGCCAGCCGCCTCCTAGGGGAAGAGACCCAGTACTTC. Its protein product is CASRLLGEETQYF.

This sequence joins TRBV5-1 and TRBJ2-1, with 7 bases fitting TRBD1. The CDR3 has 19 amino acids. Germline V gene data show CDR1 as SGHRS and CDR2 as YFSETQ. Trimming took 4 bases from V and 1 from J; bases not matched to a gene: 17. CDR3 residues: CASSPRGQYKVLSYNEQFF. The CDR3 DNA reads TGCGCCAGCAGCCCGAGGGGACAGTACAAGGTGCTTTCCTACAATGAGCAGTTCTTC.

The CDR3 here is CAISESRGGGTEAFF. CDR3 sequence (DNA): TGTGCCATCAGTGAGTCGCGAGGGGGGGGCACTGAAGCTTTCTTT. The chain recombines TRBV10-3 with TRBJ1-1; maybe TRBD1 (6 bases). Germline-derived CDR1 and CDR2 are ENHRY and SYGVKD. The V end was cut by 0 bases, the J end by 4 bases, with 12 bases between. The CDR3 has 15 amino acids.

This rearrangement joins TRBV19 to TRBJ1-5; TRBD1 matches 9 bases. The CDR3 is 14 amino acids. V shed 5 bases and J 6 bases; nucleotides not matched to a gene: 5. The germline gives CDR1 LNHDA, CDR2 SQIVND (reference sequence). CDR3 coding DNA: TGTGCCAGTAGTCCGAGGACAGGGGCTCAGCCCCAGCATTTT. Its protein product is CASSPRTGAQPQHF.

This sequence joins TRBV5-1 and TRBJ2-5, with TRBD1 matching 7 bases. With 2 bases clipped from V and 2 bases from J, the junction kept 3 bases outside the gene matches. Germline V gene data show CDR1 as SGHRS and CDR2 as YFSETQ. CDR3 length: 14 amino acids. CDR3 DNA: TGCGCCAGCAGCTTCGGGACAGCTCAAGAGACCCAGTACTTC. Translated, it gives CASSFGTAQETQYF. The whole variable domain, remainder taken from reference TRBV5-1 and TRBJ2-5, is KAGVTQTPRYLIKTRGQQVTLSCSPISGHRSVSWYQQTPGQGLQFLFEYFSETQRNKGNFPGRFSGRQFSNSRSEMNVSTLELGDSALYLCASSFGTAQETQYFGPGTRLLVL.

This clone was recorded once. This rearrangement joins TRBV11-2 to TRBJ1-6; 7 positions agree with TRBD1. CDR1 and CDR2 from the germline V gene are SGHAT and FQNNGV. Trimming removed 5 bases from V and 0 bases from J; junction bases left unmatched: 4. This CDR3 comprises 16 residues. The CDR3 sequence is CASSRQGSSYNSPLHF. The CDR3 DNA is TGTGCCAGCAGCCGACAGGGTAGCTCCTATAATTCACCCCTCCACTTT.

V usage is TRBV28 and J usage is TRBJ2-1; weak D call: TRBD1 (5 bases). Trimming removed 6 bases at V and 0 bases at J, with 6 bases between. Germline CDR1 and CDR2: MDHEN and SYDVKM. The CDR3 spans 13 residues. Written as DNA, the CDR3 is TGTGCCAGCAGCAGGGACTCCTACAATGAGCAGTTCTTC. Its translation is CASSRDSYNEQFF.

This sequence joins TRBV7-3 and TRBJ1-6, with TRBD1 matching over 7 bases. J was trimmed by 7 bases and V by 5 bases; bases with no gene match: 5. CDR1 and CDR2 (germline): SGHTA, FQGTGA. CDR3 size: 14 residues. The CDR3 bases are TGTGCCAGCAGCCAGGGACAGCCGAATTCACCCCTCCACTTT. It encodes CASSQGQPNSPLHF. The complete variable domain, with remaining parts taken from reference TRBV7-3 and TRBJ1-6, reads GAGVSQTPSNKVTEKGKYVELRCDPISGHTALYWYRQSLGQGPEFLIYFQGTGAADDSGLPNDRFFAVRPEGSVSTLKIQRTERGDSAVYLCASSQGQPNSPLHFGNGTRLTVT.